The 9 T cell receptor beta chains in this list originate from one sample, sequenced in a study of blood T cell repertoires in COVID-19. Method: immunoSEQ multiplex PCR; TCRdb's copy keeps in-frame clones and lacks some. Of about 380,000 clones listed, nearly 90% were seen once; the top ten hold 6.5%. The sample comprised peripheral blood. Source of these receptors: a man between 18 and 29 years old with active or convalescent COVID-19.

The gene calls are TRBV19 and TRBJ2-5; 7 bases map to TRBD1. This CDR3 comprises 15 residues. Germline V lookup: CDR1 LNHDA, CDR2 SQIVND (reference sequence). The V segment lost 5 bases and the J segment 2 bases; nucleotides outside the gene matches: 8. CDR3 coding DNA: TGTGCCAGTAGTGCGAACAGACAGGGACAAGAGACCCAGTACTTC. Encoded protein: CASSANRQGQETQYF. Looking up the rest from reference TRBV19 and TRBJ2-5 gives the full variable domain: DGGITQSPKYLFRKEGQNVTLSCEQNLNHDAMYWYRQDPGQGLRLIYYSQIVNDFQKGDIAEGYSVSREKKESFPLTVTSAQKNPTAFYLCASSANRQGQETQYFGPGTRLLVL.

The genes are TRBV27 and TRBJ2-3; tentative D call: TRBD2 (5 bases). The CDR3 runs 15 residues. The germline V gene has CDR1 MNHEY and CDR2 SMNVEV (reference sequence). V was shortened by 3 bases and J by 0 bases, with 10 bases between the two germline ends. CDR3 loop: CASSLNGISTDTQYF. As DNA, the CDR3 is TGTGCCAGCAGTTTGAACGGGATAAGCACAGATACGCAGTATTTT.

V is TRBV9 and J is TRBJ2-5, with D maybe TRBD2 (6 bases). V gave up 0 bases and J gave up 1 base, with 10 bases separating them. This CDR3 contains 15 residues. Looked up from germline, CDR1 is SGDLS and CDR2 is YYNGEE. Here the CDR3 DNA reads TGTGCCAGCAGCGTAGTAGCGGACTTCCAAGAGACCCAGTACTTC. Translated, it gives CASSVVADFQETQYF.

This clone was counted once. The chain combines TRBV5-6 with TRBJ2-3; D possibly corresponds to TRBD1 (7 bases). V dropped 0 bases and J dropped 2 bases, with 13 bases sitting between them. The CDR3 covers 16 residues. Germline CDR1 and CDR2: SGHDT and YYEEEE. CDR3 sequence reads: CASSLVGGGNTDTQYF. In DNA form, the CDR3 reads TGTGCCAGCAGCTTGGTAGGGGGCGGGAACACAGATACGCAGTATTTT.

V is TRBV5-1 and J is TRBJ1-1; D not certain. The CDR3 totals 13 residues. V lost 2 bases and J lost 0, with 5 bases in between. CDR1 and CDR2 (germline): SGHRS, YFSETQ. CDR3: CASSLLMNTEAFF. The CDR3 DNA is TGCGCCAGCAGCTTATTAATGAACACTGAAGCTTTCTTT.

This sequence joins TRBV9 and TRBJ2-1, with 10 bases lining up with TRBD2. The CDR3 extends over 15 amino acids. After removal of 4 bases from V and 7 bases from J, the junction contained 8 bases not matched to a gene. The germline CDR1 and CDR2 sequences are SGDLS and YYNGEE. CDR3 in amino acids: CASSSSGGAGNEQFF. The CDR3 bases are TGTGCCAGCAGCTCGAGCGGGGGGGCTGGGAATGAGCAGTTCTTC.

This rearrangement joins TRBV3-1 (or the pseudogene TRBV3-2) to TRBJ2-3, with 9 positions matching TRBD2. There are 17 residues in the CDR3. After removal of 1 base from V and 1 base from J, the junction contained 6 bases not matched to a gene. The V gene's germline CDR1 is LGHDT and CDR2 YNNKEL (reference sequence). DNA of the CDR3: TGTGCCAGCAGCCAAGGGCAACTAGCGGGTCGCACAGATACGCAGTATTTT. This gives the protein CASSQGQLAGRTDTQYF.

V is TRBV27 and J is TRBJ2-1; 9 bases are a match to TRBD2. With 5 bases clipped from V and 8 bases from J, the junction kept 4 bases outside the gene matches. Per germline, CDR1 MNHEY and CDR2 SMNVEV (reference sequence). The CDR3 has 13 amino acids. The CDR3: CASSLAGWDEQFF. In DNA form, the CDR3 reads TGTGCCAGCAGTCTAGCGGGATGGGATGAGCAGTTCTTC.

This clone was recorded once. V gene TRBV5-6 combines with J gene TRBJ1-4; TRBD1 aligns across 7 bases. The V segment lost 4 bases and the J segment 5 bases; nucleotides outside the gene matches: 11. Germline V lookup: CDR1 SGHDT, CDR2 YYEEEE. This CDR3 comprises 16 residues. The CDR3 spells CASSPYYRDRNEKLFF. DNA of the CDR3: TGTGCCAGCAGCCCCTACTACCGGGACAGAAATGAAAAACTGTTTTTT.